The 11 T cell receptor beta chains below all came from one sample that was sequenced in a study of CD8+ T cells in alopecia areata. As for treatment: oral pan-JAK inhibitor, 5-10 mg twice daily. Isolated RNA was reverse transcribed into cDNA used as the sequencing template. Data came from immunoSEQ multiplex PCR; TCRdb stores just in-frame clones and leaves some out. Here the sample spans fewer than 250,000 clones, approximately 67% being singletons. The sample in question was CD4+ T cells sorted from blood, obtained between weeks 47 and 50, from a patient treated with tofacitinib. The origin of the receptors is a human donor with alopecia areata.

The chain recombines TRBV7-2 with TRBJ2-1, with unresolved D. CDR1 is SGHTA and CDR2 is FQGNSA in the germline V gene. This CDR3 contains 14 residues. V shed 6 bases and J shed 3 bases, with 12 bases lying between them. The chain's CDR3 is CASRPDLSYNEQFF. The CDR3 DNA sequence: TGTGCCAGCAGACCAGACCTTAGCTACAATGAGCAGTTCTTC.

This clone was seen a few times. The chain couples TRBV29-1 to TRBJ2-1, with 8 bases lining up with TRBD2. Germline lookup yields CDR1 SQVTM and CDR2 ANQGSEA. The CDR3 runs to 13 residues. Unmatched junction bases numbered 8, after V lost 4 bases and J lost 9 bases. CDR3 residues: CSVVDGGVFEQFF. The CDR3 bases are TGCAGCGTTGTAGACGGGGGGGTCTTTGAGCAGTTCTTC.

The chain couples TRBV28 to TRBJ1-6; D is unclear. Per germline, CDR1 MDHEN and CDR2 SYDVKM. The CDR3 extends over 15 amino acids. V was shortened by 1 base and J by 2 bases, with 6 bases between the two germline ends. The CDR3 region has the DNA TGTGCCAGCAGTTTATCAACAGCCTATAATTCACCCCTCCACTTT. Translation gives CASSLSTAYNSPLHF.

The chain employs TRBV29-1 and TRBJ2-7; the D gene is possibly TRBD1 (5 bases). V was pared by 5 bases and J by 2 bases, with 10 bases between. Per the germline V gene, CDR1 is SQVTM and CDR2 is ANQGSEA. CDR3 size: 12 residues. CDR3 coding DNA: TGCAGCGTTTCGGTAGGGGCCTACGAGCAGTACTTC. As protein: CSVSVGAYEQYF.

The V call is TRBV7-3, the J call TRBJ2-6; no reliable D call. Trimming left V 1 base short and J 1 base short, with 11 bases between. The CDR3 sequence is 17 residues long. CDR1 is SGHTA and CDR2 is FQGTGA in the germline V gene. The CDR3 DNA reads TGTGCCAGCAGCTTAATGGGTTGGAGTTCTGGGGCCAACGTCCTGACTTTC. It yields the protein CASSLMGWSSGANVLTF.

The chain couples TRBV7-2 to TRBJ2-3; 8 positions match TRBD2. The germline gives CDR1 SGHTA, CDR2 FQGNSA. The length of the CDR3 is 16 residues. V was clipped by 4 bases and J by 5 bases; unmatched bases: 11. The CDR3 spells CASSSPPGGGLDTQYF. As DNA, the CDR3 is TGTGCCAGCAGCTCTCCCCCGGGGGGGGGCCTAGATACGCAGTATTTT.

As concerns this clone: A much more abundant neighbour one base away suggests this may be a read error. V is TRBV5-4 and J is TRBJ1-1; D not resolved. Germline CDR1 SGHNT, CDR2 YYREEE (reference sequence). This CDR3 region has 11 residues. The germline V and J ends were trimmed by 1 base and 2 bases, with 0 bases remaining between them. CDR3 bases: TGTGCCAGCAGCTTGAACACTGAAGCTTTCTTT. Amino acids: CASSLNTEAFF.

The V call is TRBV25-1, the J call TRBJ2-3; D ambiguous. Deletions cut 4 bases from V and 0 bases from J, with 8 bases between. Looked up from germline, CDR1 is MGHDK and CDR2 is SYGVNS. This CDR3 is built from 14 residues. This CDR3 reads CASSGIASTDTQYF. CDR3 sequence (DNA): TGTGCCAGCAGTGGGATTGCTAGCACAGATACGCAGTATTTT.

V is TRBV29-1 and J is TRBJ2-5; D ambiguous. This CDR3 has 13 residues. V lost 1 base and J lost 5, with 11 bases in between. Per germline, CDR1 SQVTM and CDR2 ANQGSEA. CDR3 DNA: TGCAGCGTTGAAGCGCCCCAGGCGGAGACCCAGTACTTC. Protein sequence: CSVEAPQAETQYF.

The chain employs TRBV6-5 and TRBJ1-1; D call uncertain. The CDR3 contains 11 residues. The V end lost 2 bases, the J end lost 11 bases, and 9 bases lay between the germline ends. The germline gives CDR1 MNHEY, CDR2 SVGAGI. CDR3 in amino acids: CASSYLSDAFF. The DNA for the CDR3 is TGTGCCAGCAGTTACCTCAGTGACGCTTTCTTT.

The chain joins TRBV29-1 to TRBJ1-1; D gene unclear. The CDR3 contains 10 residues. CDR1 SQVTM and CDR2 ANQGSEA come from the germline V gene. V lost 7 bases to trimming and J lost 0 bases, with 3 bases between them. CDR3 coding DNA: TGCAGCGGAATGAACACTGAAGCTTTCTTT. This gives the protein CSGMNTEAFF.